The rows below give T cell receptor beta chains drawn from one sample of a study of blood T cells in healthy people across ages. Each CDR3 protein gets one entry after TCRdb re-called the 5' RACE reads with MiXCR. The profile shows around 1,000,000 distinct CDR3 sequences, roughly 24% of them singletons. The same sample was also used in a study of T cells of mothers and their children.

The sample consisted of blood. Receptor source: a girl aged 2 to 10 in good health. Each CDR3 is given with its conserved first and last residue. D genes are given only for firm matches. For some rows the clone size is stated as once, few or many, or as a class when expanded; others skip it.

D,V,size,J,length,CDR3,DNA
.,TRBV28,few,TRBJ2-7,16,CASSIPPGAKDYEQYF,TGTGCCAGCAGTATCCCACCAGGGGCTAAAGACTACGAGCAGTACTTC
TRBD2,TRBV20-1,few,TRBJ2-7,14,CSAHTSGRGGEQYF,TGCAGTGCTCATACTAGCGGGAGAGGGGGCGAGCAGTACTTC
TRBD1,TRBV12-5,few,TRBJ1-2,16,CASGEFLRGNNYGYTF,TGTGCTAGTGGGGAATTCCTCAGGGGGAATAACTATGGCTACACCTTC
.,TRBV16,.,TRBJ2-5,14,CASSTHRPQETQYF,TGTGCCAGCTCAACCCACAGGCCACAAGAGACCCAGTACTTC
.,TRBV27,few,TRBJ2-5,14,CASSPSRGQETQYF,TGTGCCAGCAGTCCCAGCCGCGGCCAAGAGACCCAGTACTTC
TRBD1,TRBV2,.,TRBJ2-7,14,CASSCGTGVSEQYF,TGTGCCAGCAGTTGTGGGACAGGGGTTTCCGAGCAGTACTTC
TRBD1,TRBV7-2,few,TRBJ1-1,16,CASSFPQGARNTEAFF,TGTGCCAGCAGCTTCCCACAGGGGGCTAGGAACACTGAAGCTTTCTTT
.,TRBV7-9,few,TRBJ2-7,16,CASSLGRMGPLIEQYF,TGTGCCAGCAGCTTGGGCAGGATGGGTCCCTTGATCGAGCAGTACTTC
TRBD2,TRBV11-1,.,TRBJ2-1,16,CASSARLAGGPGEQFF,TGTGCCAGCAGCGCCCGACTAGCGGGGGGGCCGGGTGAGCAGTTCTTC
.,TRBV5-6,.,TRBJ2-1,13,CASSLTSSNEQFF,TGTGCCAGCAGCTTGACTAGCAGCAATGAGCAGTTCTTC
.,TRBV9,.,TRBJ2-7,13,CASSEETRYEQYF,TGTGCCAGCAGCGAGGAGACGAGATACGAGCAGTACTTC
TRBD1,TRBV18,.,TRBJ2-7,13,CASSEDRHSEQYF,TGTGCCAGCTCAGAGGACAGGCACAGCGAGCAGTACTTC
.,TRBV4-3,few,TRBJ1-3,18,CASSRNPNGDISGNTIYF,TGCGCCAGCAGCCGCAATCCGAATGGGGACATCTCTGGAAACACCATATATTTT
.,TRBV7-6,.,TRBJ2-5,16,CASSLYDTVRPETQYF,TGTGCCAGCAGCTTATACGACACGGTGAGACCAGAGACCCAGTACTTC
TRBD2,TRBV5-1,.,TRBJ2-1,16,CASSLSGSWILNEQFF,TGCGCCAGCAGCCTGAGCGGGAGCTGGATCCTCAATGAGCAGTTCTTC
.,TRBV7-8,few,TRBJ2-7,18,CASSLAPSQLVTTYEQYF,TGTGCCAGCAGCTTAGCGCCCTCCCAACTAGTCACCACCTACGAGCAGTACTTC
.,TRBV11-2,.,TRBJ2-7,12,CASRTVGDPQYF,TGTGCCAGCAGAACCGTTGGGGATCCGCAGTACTTC
.,TRBV12-3/TRBV12-4,.,TRBJ2-7,12,CASTLQGREQYF,TGTGCCAGCACCCTCCAGGGTCGGGAGCAGTACTTC
TRBD1,TRBV28,.,TRBJ2-3,16,CASSLWDRGSTDTQYF,TGTGCCAGCAGTTTATGGGACAGGGGAAGCACAGATACGCAGTATTTT